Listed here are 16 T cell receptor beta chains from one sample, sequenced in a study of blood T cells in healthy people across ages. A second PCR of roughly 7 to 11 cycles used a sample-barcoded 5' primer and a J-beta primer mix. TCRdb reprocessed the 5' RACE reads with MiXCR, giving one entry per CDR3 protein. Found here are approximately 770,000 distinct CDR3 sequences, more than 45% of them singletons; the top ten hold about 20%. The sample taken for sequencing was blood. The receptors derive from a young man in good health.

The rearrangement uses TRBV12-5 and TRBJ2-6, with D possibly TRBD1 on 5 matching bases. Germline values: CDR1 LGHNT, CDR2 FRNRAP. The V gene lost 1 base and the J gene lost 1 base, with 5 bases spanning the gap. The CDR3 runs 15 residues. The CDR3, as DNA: TGTGCTAGTGGTTTGGGACAGTCTGGGGCCAACGTCCTGACTTTC. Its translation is CASGLGQSGANVLTF.

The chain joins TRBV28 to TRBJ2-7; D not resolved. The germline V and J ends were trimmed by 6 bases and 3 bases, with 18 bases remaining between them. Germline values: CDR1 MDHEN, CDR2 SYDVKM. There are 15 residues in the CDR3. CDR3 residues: CASSSLESPLYEQYF. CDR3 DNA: TGTGCCAGCAGCTCCTTGGAGTCTCCACTCTACGAGCAGTACTTC.

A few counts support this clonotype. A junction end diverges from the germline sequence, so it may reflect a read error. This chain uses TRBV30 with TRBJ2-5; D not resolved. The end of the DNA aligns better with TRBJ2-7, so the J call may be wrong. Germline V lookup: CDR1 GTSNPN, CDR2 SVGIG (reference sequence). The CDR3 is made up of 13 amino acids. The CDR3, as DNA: TGTGCCTGGACACCGGGCCCCTCCCACGAGCAGTACTTC. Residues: CAWTPGPSHEQYF.

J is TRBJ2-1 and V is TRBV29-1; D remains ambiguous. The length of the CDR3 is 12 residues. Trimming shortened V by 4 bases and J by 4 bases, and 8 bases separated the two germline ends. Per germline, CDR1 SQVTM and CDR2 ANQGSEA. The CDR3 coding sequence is TGCAGCGTTGTTACCGGGTACAATGAGCAGTTCTTC. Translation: CSVVTGYNEQFF.

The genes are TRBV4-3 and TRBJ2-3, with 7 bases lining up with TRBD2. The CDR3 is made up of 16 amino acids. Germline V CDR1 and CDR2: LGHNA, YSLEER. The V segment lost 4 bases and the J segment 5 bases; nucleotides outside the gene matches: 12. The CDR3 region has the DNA TGCGCCAGCAGCCGCGAAGCGGGATCGGTAGGAGATACGCAGTATTTT. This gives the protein CASSREAGSVGDTQYF.

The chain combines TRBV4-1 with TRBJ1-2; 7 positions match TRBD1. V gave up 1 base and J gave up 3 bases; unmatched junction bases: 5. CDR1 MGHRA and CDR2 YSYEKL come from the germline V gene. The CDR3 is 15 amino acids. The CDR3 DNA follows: TGCGCCAGCAGCCAAGGGGAGGGGGCGGACTATGGCTACACCTTC. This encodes CASSQGEGADYGYTF.

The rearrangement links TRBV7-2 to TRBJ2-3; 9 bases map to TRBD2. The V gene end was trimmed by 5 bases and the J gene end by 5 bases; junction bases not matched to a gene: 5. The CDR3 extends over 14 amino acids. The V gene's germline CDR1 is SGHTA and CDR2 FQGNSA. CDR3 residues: CASSRTSEGDTQYF. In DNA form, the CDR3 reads TGTGCCAGCAGCCGGACTAGCGAAGGAGATACGCAGTATTTT.

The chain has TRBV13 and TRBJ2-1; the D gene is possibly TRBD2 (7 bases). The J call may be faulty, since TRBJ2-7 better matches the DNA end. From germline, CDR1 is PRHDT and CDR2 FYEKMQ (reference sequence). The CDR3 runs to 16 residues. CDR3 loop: CASSLEGGGSYNEQYF. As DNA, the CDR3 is TGTGCCAGCAGCTTAGAGGGCGGGGGCTCCTACAATGAGCAGTACTTC.

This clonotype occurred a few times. CDR3: CSVKGPLALAGATPVGEQYF. CDR3 sequence (DNA): TGCAGCGTTAAGGGACCTCTGGCCCTAGCGGGAGCGACCCCAGTGGGCGAGCAGTACTTC. V usage is TRBV29-1 and J usage is TRBJ2-4; TRBD2 matches at 10 bases. The end of the DNA aligns better with TRBJ2-7, so the J call may be wrong. The length of the CDR3 is 20 residues. Germline values: CDR1 SQVTM, CDR2 ANQGSEA.

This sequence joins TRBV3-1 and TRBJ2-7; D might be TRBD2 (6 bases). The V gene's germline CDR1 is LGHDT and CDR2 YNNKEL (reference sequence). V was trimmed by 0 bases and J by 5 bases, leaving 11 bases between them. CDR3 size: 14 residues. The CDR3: CASSQDGGFDEQYF. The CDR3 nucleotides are TGTGCCAGCAGCCAAGACGGGGGATTTGACGAGCAGTACTTC.

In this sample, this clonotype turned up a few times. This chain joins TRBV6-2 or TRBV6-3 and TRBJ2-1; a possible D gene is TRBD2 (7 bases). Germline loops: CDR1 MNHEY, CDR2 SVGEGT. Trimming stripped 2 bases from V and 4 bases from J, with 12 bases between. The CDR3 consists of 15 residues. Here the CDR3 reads CASSYTGGQYNEQFF. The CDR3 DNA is TGTGCCAGCAGTTACACCGGGGGGCAATACAATGAGCAGTTCTTC.

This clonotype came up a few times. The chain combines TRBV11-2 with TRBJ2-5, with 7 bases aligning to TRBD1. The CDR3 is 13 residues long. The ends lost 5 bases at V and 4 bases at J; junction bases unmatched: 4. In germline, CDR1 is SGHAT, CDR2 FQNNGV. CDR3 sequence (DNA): TGTGCCAGCAGCGGACAGGACGGAGAGACCCAGTACTTC. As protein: CASSGQDGETQYF.

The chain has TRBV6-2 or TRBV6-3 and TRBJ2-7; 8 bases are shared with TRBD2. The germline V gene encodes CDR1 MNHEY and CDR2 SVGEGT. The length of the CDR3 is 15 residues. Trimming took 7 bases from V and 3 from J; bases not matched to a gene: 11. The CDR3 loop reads CASNQSPGLGYEQYF. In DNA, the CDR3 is TGTGCCAGCAACCAAAGCCCGGGACTAGGCTACGAGCAGTACTTC.

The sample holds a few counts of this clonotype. The CDR3 DNA reads TGTGCCAGCAGCTTAGCTGGGACAGGGGGCAGATCACCCCTCCACTTT. Its protein is CASSLAGTGGRSPLHF. The chain couples TRBV7-9 to TRBJ1-6; 12 bases fit TRBD1. V was clipped by 0 bases and J by 10 bases; unmatched bases: 4. CDR3 length: 16 residues. The germline CDR1 and CDR2 sequences are SEHNR and FQNEAQ (reference sequence).

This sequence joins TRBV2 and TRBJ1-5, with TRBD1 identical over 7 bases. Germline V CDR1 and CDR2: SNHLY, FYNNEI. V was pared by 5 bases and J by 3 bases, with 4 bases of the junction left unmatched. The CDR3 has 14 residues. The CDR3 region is CASSLDRYNQPQHF. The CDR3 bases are TGTGCCAGCAGTTTGGACAGGTACAATCAGCCCCAGCATTTT.

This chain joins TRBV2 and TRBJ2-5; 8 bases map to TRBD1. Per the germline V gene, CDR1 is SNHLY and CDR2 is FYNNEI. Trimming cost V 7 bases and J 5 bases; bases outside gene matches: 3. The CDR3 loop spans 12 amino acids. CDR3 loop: CASITGGETQYF. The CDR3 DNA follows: TGTGCCAGCATAACAGGGGGGGAGACCCAGTACTTC.